This TCR beta chain was sequenced for a study of T cell changes during pregnancy in multiple sclerosis. The data were produced by immunoSEQ multiplex PCR, yet TCRdb's version contains in-frame clones alone and is incomplete. The data hold 70,000 to 95,000 clones, with over 80% observed a single time. V was clipped by 4 bases and J by 0 bases, with 14 bases between them. The CDR3 is 15 amino acids. From germline, CDR1 is SGHNT and CDR2 YYREEE (reference sequence). The clonotype comes from a female donor with multiple sclerosis, enrolled in a pregnancy study. This chain joins TRBV5-4 and TRBJ2-7, with a tentative D call TRBD2 (5 bases). The specimen comprised peripheral blood, sampled in the first trimester of pregnancy. Here the CDR3 reads CASSPSEAGSYEQYF. The CDR3 DNA reads TGTGCCAGCAGCCCCTCGGAGGCGGGCTCCTACGAGCAGTACTTC.